Listed here are 7 T cell receptor beta chains from one sample, sequenced in a study of identifying expanded T cells in peripheral blood. The repertoire was sequenced with immunoSEQ multiplex PCR; TCRdb's copy has only in-frame clones and lacks some. The sample contains about 82,000 clones, approximately 90% of which appear only once. Sequencing used blood. Receptor source: a person aged 18 to 70 in good health.

The V gene is TRBV9, the J gene TRBJ1-4, with TRBD1 matching 8 bases. The CDR3 contains 15 residues. Trimming took 2 bases from V and 5 from J; bases not matched to a gene: 5. Germline assignment: CDR1 SGDLS and CDR2 YYNGEE. This CDR3 reads CASSVTGDHNEKLFF. As DNA, the CDR3 is TGTGCCAGCAGCGTGACAGGGGATCACAATGAAAAACTGTTTTTT. The variable domain in full, with the rest retrieved from reference TRBV9 and TRBJ1-4, is DSGVTQTPKHLITATGQRVTLRCSPRSGDLSVYWYQQSLDQGLQFLIQYYNGEERAKGNILERFSAQQFPDLHSELNLSSLELGDSALYFCASSVTGDHNEKLFFGSGTQLSVL.

The chain carries TRBV7-3 and TRBJ2-2; D call uncertain. Germline assignment: CDR1 SGHTA and CDR2 FQGTGA. This CDR3 region has 13 residues. The V gene lost 2 bases and the J gene lost 6 bases, with 7 bases spanning the gap. The CDR3 spells CASSLYDPGELFF. The CDR3 nucleotides read TGTGCCAGCAGCTTATACGACCCCGGGGAGCTGTTTTTT.

This clone was detected a few times. The chain carries TRBV6-1 and TRBJ1-5, with unresolved D. V was clipped by 8 bases and J by 2 bases, with 16 bases between them. The CDR3 extends over 15 amino acids. From germline, CDR1 is MNHNS and CDR2 SASEGT. In nucleotides, the CDR3 is TGTGCCAGCGAGCACGGGGTTTTGGGCAATCAGCCCCAGCATTTT. Amino acid sequence: CASEHGVLGNQPQHF.

V gene TRBV7-9 combines with J gene TRBJ1-6; 7 bases align to TRBD1. V trimming: 5 bases; J trimming: 10 bases; junction bases outside the gene matches: 11. The V gene's germline CDR1 is SEHNR and CDR2 FQNEAQ (reference sequence). The CDR3 loop spans 15 amino acids. The CDR3 protein is CASSPVTGEGSPLHF. Written as DNA, the CDR3 is TGTGCCAGCAGCCCTGTTACAGGGGAAGGCTCACCCCTCCACTTT.

The V call is TRBV4-2, the J call TRBJ2-1; 10 nucleotides align to TRBD1. Germline V gene sequence: CDR1 LGHNA, CDR2 YNFKEQ. CDR3 length: 16 residues. J lost 3 bases, V lost 3 bases, and 5 bases had no gene match. The CDR3 here is CASSHWTGGNYNEQFF. For the CDR3, the DNA is TGTGCCAGCAGCCATTGGACAGGGGGAAACTACAATGAGCAGTTCTTC.

The J gene is TRBJ1-4, the V gene TRBV11-2; TRBD1 is a possible D gene (5 bases). The CDR3 extends over 15 amino acids. CDR1 SGHAT and CDR2 FQNNGV come from the germline V gene. The V end was cut by 1 base, the J end by 6 bases, with 12 bases between. As DNA, the CDR3 is TGTGCCAGCAGCTTAGTCCCCCGGGGGGATGAAAAACTGTTTTTT. The encoded protein is CASSLVPRGDEKLFF. Full variable domain (outside the CDR3, taken from reference TRBV11-2 and TRBJ1-4): EAGVAQSPRYKIIEKRQSVAFWCNPISGHATLYWYQQILGQGPKLLIQFQNNGVVDDSQLPKDRFSAERLKGVDSTLKIQPAKLEDSAVYLCASSLVPRGDEKLFFGSGTQLSVL.

The chain links TRBV15 to TRBJ1-1, with a weak D call TRBD1 (5 bases). CDR1 LNHNV and CDR2 YYDKDF come from the germline V gene (reference sequence). CDR3 length: 14 residues. Between the trimmed V and J ends, which lost 7 bases and 3 bases, there was a span of 15 bases. The CDR3 sequence: CATIPAVGDTEAFF. In DNA, the CDR3 is TGTGCCACCATCCCCGCGGTAGGGGACACTGAAGCTTTCTTT.